These T cell receptor beta chains were read from a single sample in a study of cytomegalovirus exposure and HLA in healthy donors. Sequencing was performed with immunoSEQ multiplex PCR; in TCRdb, only in-frame clones are kept and a portion is missing. Among over 150,000 clones listed, 80% were seen once. The sample comprised PBMCs. These receptors all stem from a man younger than 35 in good health and CMV-seropositive. Each CDR3 is given with its conserved first and last residue. D genes are given only for firm matches. Size values are once, few and many counts, or a class for expanded clones, and some rows have none.

j_call d_call v_call clone_size cdr3_nt cdr3_aa
TRBJ2-1 TRBD2 TRBV5-5 NA TGTGCCAGCACCGTAGGAGCGGGGAGCTCCTACAATGAGCAGTTCTTC CASTVGAGSSYNEQFF
TRBJ2-1 TRBD2 TRBV27 NA TGTGCCAGCAGTTGGTCTAGCGGGAGAGGAAATGAGCAGTTCTTC CASSWSSGRGNEQFF
TRBJ1-6 TRBD1 TRBV27 NA TGTGCCAGCCGGGACAGGGTAAATTCACCCCTCCACTTT CASRDRVNSPLHF
TRBJ2-7 TRBD2 TRBV18 NA TGTGCCAGCTCACCTTATCAGAGACTAGCTATTAACGAGCAGTACTTC CASSPYQRLAINEQYF
TRBJ2-3 NA TRBV2 NA TGTGCCAGCAGTGAGGGGGCCTCCGGGAATCGGGCAGATACGCAGTATTTT CASSEGASGNRADTQYF
TRBJ2-3 NA TRBV29-1 once TGCAGCGTTGAAGTCGCAGATACGCAGTATTTT CSVEVADTQYF
TRBJ2-5 NA TRBV28 NA TGTGCCAGCGGATCGGGGGCCGGGAGGGAGACCCAGTACTTC CASGSGAGRETQYF
TRBJ2-3 TRBD2 TRBV29-1 NA TGCAGCGTTGCACTAGCGGGAGATACGCAGTATTTT CSVALAGDTQYF
TRBJ1-2 NA TRBV7-9 NA TGTGCCAGCAGCTTAACTTCGTCCTTCGCCGGCTACACCTTC CASSLTSSFAGYTF
TRBJ2-7 NA TRBV10-3 NA TGTGCCATCAGTGAGTCGGGCGGGGACCACGAGCAGTACTTC CAISESGGDHEQYF
TRBJ1-6 NA TRBV10-3 NA TGTGCCATCAGTGATGACAGAAATAATTCACCCCTCCACTTT CAISDDRNNSPLHF
TRBJ1-1 NA TRBV14 NA TGTGCCAGCAGCGTTCACGGCCGGATCGGGAGGGTTTTCTTT CASSVHGRIGRVFF
TRBJ2-7 TRBD1 TRBV6-6 few TGTGCCAGCAGTTTGGACAGGGATCGGTACGAGCAGTACTTC CASSLDRDRYEQYF
TRBJ1-1 TRBD1 TRBV4-2 NA TGTGCCAGCAGCCTCCTACGACAGGGAGACACTGAAGCTTTCTTT CASSLLRQGDTEAFF
TRBJ2-5 NA TRBV4-3 NA TGCGCCAGCAGCCAAGAGCCGGGAAGGAAAGAGACCCAGTACTTC CASSQEPGRKETQYF
TRBJ1-1 NA TRBV15 NA TGTGCCACCGGTCAGGCCAACACTGAAGCTTTCTTT CATGQANTEAFF
TRBJ1-1 TRBD1 TRBV9 NA TGTGCCAGCAGCAAAACAGGGGGAGAAGCTTTCTTT CASSKTGGEAFF
TRBJ1-2 NA TRBV18 once TGTGCCAGCTCATCCCCGAAGACAGCCATCTATGGCTACACCTTC CASSSPKTAIYGYTF
TRBJ2-2 NA TRBV7-8 NA TGTGCCAGCAGCTTAGGATACAGGGTTAAGGTTCTCACCGGGGAGCTGTTTTTT CASSLGYRVKVLTGELFF
TRBJ2-7 TRBD2 TRBV2 NA TGTGCCAGCAGTGGACGGACTAGCGGGAACTACGAGCAGTACTTC CASSGRTSGNYEQYF